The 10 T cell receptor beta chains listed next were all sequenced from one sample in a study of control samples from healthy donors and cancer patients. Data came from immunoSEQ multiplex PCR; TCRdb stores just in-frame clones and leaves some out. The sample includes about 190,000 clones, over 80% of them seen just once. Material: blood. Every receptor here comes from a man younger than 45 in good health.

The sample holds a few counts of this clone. The CDR3 sequence: CASSLGQGAYEQYF. The CDR3 nucleotides are TGCGCCAGCAGCTTGGGACAGGGGGCCTACGAGCAGTACTTC. This chain joins TRBV5-1 and TRBJ2-7, with 9 bases fitting TRBD1. Germline CDR1 reads SGHRS; CDR2 reads YFSETQ. Trimming took 0 bases from V and 2 from J; bases not matched to a gene: 0. This CDR3 comprises 14 residues.

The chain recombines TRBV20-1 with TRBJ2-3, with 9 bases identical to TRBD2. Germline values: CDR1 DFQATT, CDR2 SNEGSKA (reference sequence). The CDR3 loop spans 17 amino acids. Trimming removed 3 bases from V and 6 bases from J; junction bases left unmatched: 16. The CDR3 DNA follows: TGCAGTGCTAGTAGAACCGGAGCGGGGGGAGGGGAGGATACGCAGTATTTT. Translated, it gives CSASRTGAGGGEDTQYF.

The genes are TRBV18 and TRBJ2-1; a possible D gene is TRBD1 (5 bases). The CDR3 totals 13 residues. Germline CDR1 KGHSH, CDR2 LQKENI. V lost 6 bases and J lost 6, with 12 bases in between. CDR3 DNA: TGTGCCAGCTCCCTAGGGGATTTCAATGAGCAGTTCTTC. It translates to CASSLGDFNEQFF.

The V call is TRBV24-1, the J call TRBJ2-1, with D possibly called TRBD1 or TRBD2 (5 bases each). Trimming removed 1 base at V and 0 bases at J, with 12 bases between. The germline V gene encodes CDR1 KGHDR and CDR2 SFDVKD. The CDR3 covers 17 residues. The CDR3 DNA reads TGTGCCACCAGTGATTTCGGCGTGGGGGACTCCTACAATGAGCAGTTCTTC. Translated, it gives CATSDFGVGDSYNEQFF.

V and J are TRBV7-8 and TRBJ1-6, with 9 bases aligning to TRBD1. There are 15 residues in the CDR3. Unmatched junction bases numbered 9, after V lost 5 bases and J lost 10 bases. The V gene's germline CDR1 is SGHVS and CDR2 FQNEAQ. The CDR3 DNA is TGTGCCAGCAGCCCTAGGACAGGGGACGGATCACCCCTCCACTTT. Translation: CASSPRTGDGSPLHF.

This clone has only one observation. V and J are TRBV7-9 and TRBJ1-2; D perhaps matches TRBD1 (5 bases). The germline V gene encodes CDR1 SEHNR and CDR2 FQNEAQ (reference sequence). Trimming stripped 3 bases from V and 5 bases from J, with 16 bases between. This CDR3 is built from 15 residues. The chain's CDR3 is CASSFPRVERYGYTF. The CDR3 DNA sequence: TGTGCCAGCAGCTTTCCCAGGGTAGAGAGATATGGCTACACCTTC.

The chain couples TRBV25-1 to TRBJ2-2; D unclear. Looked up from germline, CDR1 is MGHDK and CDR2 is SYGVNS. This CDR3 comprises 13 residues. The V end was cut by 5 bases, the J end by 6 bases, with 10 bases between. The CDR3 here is CASSNGLAGELFF. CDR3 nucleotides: TGTGCCAGCAGTAACGGTCTCGCCGGGGAGCTGTTTTTT. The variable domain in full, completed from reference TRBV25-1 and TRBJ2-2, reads EADIYQTPRYLVIGTGKKITLECSQTMGHDKMYWYQQDPGMELHLIHYSYGVNSTEKGDLSSESTVSRIRTEHFPLTLESARPSHTSQYLCASSNGLAGELFFGEGSRLTVL.

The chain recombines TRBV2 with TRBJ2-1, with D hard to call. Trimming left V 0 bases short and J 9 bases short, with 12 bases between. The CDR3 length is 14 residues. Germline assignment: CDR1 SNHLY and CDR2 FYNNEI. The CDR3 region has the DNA TGTGCCAGCAGTGAAGCTGGCAGGTGGGGTGAGCAGTTCTTC. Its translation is CASSEAGRWGEQFF.

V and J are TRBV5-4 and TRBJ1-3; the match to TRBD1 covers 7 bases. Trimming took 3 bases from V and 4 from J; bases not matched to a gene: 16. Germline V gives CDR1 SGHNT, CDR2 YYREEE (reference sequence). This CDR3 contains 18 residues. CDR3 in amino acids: CASSSIDRDRYAGNTIYF. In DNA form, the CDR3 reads TGTGCCAGCAGCTCCATAGACAGGGATCGGTACGCCGGAAACACCATATATTTT.

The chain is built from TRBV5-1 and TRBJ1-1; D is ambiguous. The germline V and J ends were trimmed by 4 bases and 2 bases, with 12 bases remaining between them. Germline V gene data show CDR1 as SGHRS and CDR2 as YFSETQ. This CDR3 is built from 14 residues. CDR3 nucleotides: TGCGCCAGCAGCCAGTCAACGGAAAACACTGAAGCTTTCTTT. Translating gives CASSQSTENTEAFF.